Listed below are T cell receptor beta chains from one sample, sequenced in a study of blood T cell repertoires in COVID-19. The table came from immunoSEQ multiplex PCR; TCRdb's copy has only in-frame clones and leaves some out. The data contain approximately 100,000 clones, 75% to 90% of them singletons. Sequenced material: peripheral blood. These receptors originate from a human donor in a cohort sampled during active COVID-19. Both conserved end residues are part of each CDR3. The D gene is left open where the match is weak. Clone size is stated in some rows and not others, as once, few, many or a class when expanded.

clone_size	j_call	v_call	cdr3_length	d_call	cdr3_aa	cdr3_nt
NA	TRBJ1-2	TRBV24-1	15	TRBD1	CATSERTGDIYGYTF	TGTGCCACCAGTGAACGGACAGGCGACATCTATGGCTACACCTTC
NA	TRBJ2-7	TRBV5-4	14	TRBD2	CASSFSGDSYEQYF	TGTGCCAGCAGCTTTAGCGGGGACTCCTACGAGCAGTACTTC
NA	TRBJ1-2	TRBV9	16	NA	CASSVGTLSPNYGYTF	TGTGCCAGCAGCGTAGGAACGCTAAGCCCCAACTATGGCTACACCTTC
NA	TRBJ2-5	TRBV3-1/TRBV3-2	14	NA	CASSQLGGVETQYF	TGTGCCAGCAGCCAACTCGGAGGGGTTGAGACCCAGTACTTC
few	TRBJ1-5	TRBV19	14	NA	CASTNWGGRQPQHF	TGTGCCAGTACGAACTGGGGAGGTAGACAGCCCCAGCATTTT
NA	TRBJ1-4	TRBV3-1/TRBV3-2	15	NA	CASSQGTPVNEKLFF	TGTGCCAGCAGCCAAGGGACACCGGTAAATGAAAAACTGTTTTTT
NA	TRBJ1-1	TRBV28	16	TRBD1	CASSASDGQGNTEAFF	TGTGCCAGCAGTGCTTCCGACGGACAGGGGAACACTGAAGCTTTCTTT
NA	TRBJ2-1	TRBV19	18	TRBD2	CASSISGRPRIPIDEQFF	TGTGCCAGTAGTATCAGCGGGAGGCCCCGGATCCCTATTGATGAGCAGTTCTTC
NA	TRBJ2-1	TRBV4-2	17	NA	CASSQDSQRSSYNEQFF	TGTGCCAGCAGCCAAGATAGTCAGAGGAGCTCCTACAATGAGCAGTTCTTC
NA	TRBJ2-1	TRBV20-1	15	TRBD2	CSASKSSGSGNEQFF	TGCAGTGCTAGTAAGTCTAGCGGGAGCGGTAATGAGCAGTTCTTC
NA	TRBJ1-1	TRBV12-3/TRBV12-4	13	NA	CASSFLRGLEAFF	TGTGCCAGCAGTTTTCTGCGGGGCCTTGAAGCTTTCTTT
NA	TRBJ2-2	TRBV29-1	12	NA	CSVALADGELFF	TGCAGCGTCGCGCTAGCTGACGGGGAGCTGTTTTTT
NA	TRBJ1-2	TRBV25-1	15	NA	CASSDTTTGIHGYTF	TGTGCCAGCAGTGACACAACCACAGGGATTCATGGCTACACCTTC